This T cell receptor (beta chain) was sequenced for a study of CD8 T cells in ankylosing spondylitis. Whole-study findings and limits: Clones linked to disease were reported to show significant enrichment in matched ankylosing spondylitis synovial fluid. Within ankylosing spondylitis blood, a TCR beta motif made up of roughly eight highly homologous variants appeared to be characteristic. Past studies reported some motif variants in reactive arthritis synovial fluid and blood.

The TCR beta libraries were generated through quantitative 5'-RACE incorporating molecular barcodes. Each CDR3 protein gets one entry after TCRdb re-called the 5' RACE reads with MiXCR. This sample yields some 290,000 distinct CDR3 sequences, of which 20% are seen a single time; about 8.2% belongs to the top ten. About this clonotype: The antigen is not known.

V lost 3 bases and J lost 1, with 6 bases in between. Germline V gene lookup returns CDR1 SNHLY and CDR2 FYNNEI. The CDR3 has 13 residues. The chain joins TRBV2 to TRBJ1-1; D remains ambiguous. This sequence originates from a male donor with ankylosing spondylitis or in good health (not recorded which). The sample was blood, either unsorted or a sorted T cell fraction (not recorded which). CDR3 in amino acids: CASSDNRNTEAFF. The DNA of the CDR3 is TGTGCCAGCAGTGATAACAGGAACACTGAAGCTTTCTTT.